One and the same sample provided the 24 T cell receptor beta chains below, sequenced in a study of cytomegalovirus exposure and HLA in healthy donors. The PCR ran on 60 Vbeta and 13 Jbeta primers. Assay: immunoSEQ multiplex PCR; the TCRdb copy retains only in-frame clones and omits some. The table lists 110,000 or so clones, about 80% of them singletons, with about 1.9% in the top ten. The sequenced sample consisted of PBMCs. Receptors originate from a man younger than 45 in good health and CMV-seronegative.

The chain links TRBV2 to TRBJ1-5; D is perhaps TRBD1 (5 bases). Between the trimmed V and J ends, which lost 3 bases and 6 bases, there was a span of 12 bases. CDR3 length: 14 residues. CDR1 and CDR2 (germline): SNHLY, FYNNEI. The CDR3 loop reads CASSDSGGGQPQHF. In nucleotides, the CDR3 is TGTGCCAGCAGTGATTCGGGGGGAGGTCAGCCCCAGCATTTT.

The J gene is TRBJ2-5, the V gene TRBV7-7, with D perhaps TRBD1 (6 bases). The ends were cut back, 5 bases at V and 2 bases at J, with 21 bases in the middle. Germline V gene data show CDR1 as SSHAT and CDR2 as FNYEAQ (reference sequence). The CDR3 loop spans 17 amino acids. In DNA, the CDR3 is TGTGCCAGCAGCCCCCGGGCTTTTGGTACAGGGCAAGAGACCCAGTACTTC. Translated, it gives CASSPRAFGTGQETQYF.

This sequence joins TRBV9 and TRBJ1-1, with 8 bases matching TRBD1. Germline CDR1 reads SGDLS; CDR2 reads YYNGEE. V shed 3 bases, J shed 9 bases, and the junction held 19 bases outside the gene matches. This CDR3 contains 17 residues. The DNA for the CDR3 is TGTGCCAGCAGCGATCGGGTAACGACAGGGGAGGGACTCCAAGCTTTCTTT. It translates to CASSDRVTTGEGLQAFF.

V is TRBV7-2 and J is TRBJ1-2; 8 nucleotides match TRBD1. Trimming removed 1 base from V and 2 bases from J; junction bases left unmatched: 0. This CDR3 comprises 14 residues. Germline loops: CDR1 SGHTA, CDR2 FQGNSA. The CDR3 loop reads CASSLGQGNYGYTF. The CDR3 DNA reads TGTGCCAGCAGCTTAGGACAGGGGAACTATGGCTACACCTTC.

This sequence joins TRBV6-1 and TRBJ1-5; 11 bases line up with TRBD1. The CDR3 consists of 19 residues. V gave up 2 bases and J gave up 2 bases; unmatched junction bases: 11. Germline V gives CDR1 MNHNS, CDR2 SASEGT. DNA of the CDR3: TGTGCCAGCAGTGAAATCGGGACAGGGGGATTCTGGGGCAATCAGCCCCAGCATTTT. Amino acid sequence: CASSEIGTGGFWGNQPQHF.

This clone is categorized as medium-sized. The chain is built from TRBV9 and TRBJ1-1, with TRBD1 matching over 8 bases. Looked up from germline, CDR1 is SGDLS and CDR2 is YYNGEE. The CDR3 is 15 residues long. With V trimmed by 2 bases and J by 4 bases, 7 bases remained unmatched. CDR3 DNA: TGTGCCAGCAGCGTGGGAACAGGGGGTTTCACTGAAGCTTTCTTT. Translating gives CASSVGTGGFTEAFF.

The table lists this clone with a few counts. This chain uses TRBV28 with TRBJ1-4; TRBD1 matches 9 bases. Germline V gene sequence: CDR1 MDHEN, CDR2 SYDVKM. The V segment lost 5 bases and the J segment 5 bases; nucleotides outside the gene matches: 6. The CDR3 is 15 amino acids. The CDR3 bases are TGTGCCAGCAGTACCACAGGGGGCAACAATGAAAAACTGTTTTTT. Its translation is CASSTTGGNNEKLFF.

This chain links TRBV9 with TRBJ2-1; 9 bases are shared with TRBD2. This CDR3 region has 18 residues. In germline, CDR1 is SGDLS, CDR2 YYNGEE. V gave up 4 bases and J gave up 0 bases; unmatched junction bases: 11. CDR3 coding DNA: TGTGCCAGCAGCCCCGGGGCGGGGGGGGTGAGCTCCTACAATGAGCAGTTCTTC. Amino acids: CASSPGAGGVSSYNEQFF.

This chain joins TRBV29-1 and TRBJ1-1; D not certain. The V gene lost 4 bases and the J gene lost 5 bases, with 8 bases spanning the gap. Germline V gene sequence: CDR1 SQVTM, CDR2 ANQGSEA. This CDR3 spans 11 amino acids. DNA for the CDR3: TGCAGCGTTGCGTGGGAGACTGAAGCTTTCTTT. Amino acids: CSVAWETEAFF.

This chain joins TRBV9 and TRBJ1-5, with 7 positions matching TRBD1. The V and J ends lost 3 bases and 4 bases, in that order; junction bases with no gene match: 7. CDR3 length: 15 amino acids. CDR1 SGDLS and CDR2 YYNGEE come from the germline V gene. In DNA, the CDR3 is TGTGCCAGCAGCGGCCCGGGACAGCCTAATCAGCCCCAGCATTTT. Protein sequence: CASSGPGQPNQPQHF.

This clone is a singleton in its sample. As DNA, the CDR3 is TGTGCCAGCAGTATAGGGGATTTCGGGCCCCAGCATTTT. It translates to CASSIGDFGPQHF. The chain is built from TRBV27 and TRBJ1-5; weak D call: TRBD1 (5 bases). V was shortened by 5 bases and J by 9 bases, with 14 bases between the two germline ends. CDR1 and CDR2 from the germline V gene are MNHEY and SMNVEV (reference sequence). CDR3 length: 13 amino acids.

V is TRBV2 and J is TRBJ1-2; D is ambiguous. Per the germline V gene, CDR1 is SNHLY and CDR2 is FYNNEI. This CDR3 has 15 amino acids. V shed 6 bases and J shed 2 bases, with 16 bases lying between them. CDR3 amino acids: CASRPLASFNYGYTF. The DNA of the CDR3 is TGTGCCAGCAGACCCTTGGCTTCATTCAACTATGGCTACACCTTC.

This clone showed up many times. The CDR3: CASSWEAGPNNEQFF. The CDR3 DNA is TGTGCCAGCAGTTGGGAAGCGGGGCCAAACAATGAGCAGTTCTTC. The chain is built from TRBV27 and TRBJ2-1; 7 positions agree with TRBD2. Germline values: CDR1 MNHEY, CDR2 SMNVEV (reference sequence). J was trimmed by 5 bases and V by 4 bases; bases with no gene match: 8. The CDR3 runs 15 residues.

The rearrangement joins TRBV19 to TRBJ1-1; tentatively, D is TRBD1 (5 bases). CDR3 length: 14 amino acids. Germline V lookup: CDR1 LNHDA, CDR2 SQIVND (reference sequence). Trimming removed 9 bases from V and 5 bases from J, with 19 bases in between. The CDR3 coding sequence is TGTGCCAGCAGGGATCTGGGAAGGGCTACTGAAGCTTTCTTT. Residues: CASRDLGRATEAFF.

This clone occurred once. The chain employs TRBV18 and TRBJ2-5, with D perhaps TRBD1 (5 bases). The CDR3 has 13 residues. The V gene's germline CDR1 is KGHSH and CDR2 LQKENI. V lost 5 bases and J 2 bases, leaving 9 bases between the germline ends. The CDR3 here is CASSTGVQETQYF. The CDR3 coding sequence is TGTGCCAGCTCAACAGGAGTTCAAGAGACCCAGTACTTC.

The chain has TRBV6-5 and TRBJ2-7, with 7 bases matching TRBD1. Trimming took 6 bases from V and 6 from J; bases not matched to a gene: 8. CDR1 is MNHEY and CDR2 is SVGAGI in the germline V gene. This CDR3 contains 13 residues. The CDR3 DNA reads as TGTGCCAGCAGCAAACGGGACAGCCGCGAGCAGTACTTC. It encodes CASSKRDSREQYF.

The chain has TRBV7-9 and TRBJ1-2, with D possibly being TRBD1 (6 bases). Germline V gene sequence: CDR1 SEHNR, CDR2 FQNEAQ (reference sequence). V was pared by 4 bases and J by 3 bases, with 15 bases between. This CDR3 region has 15 residues. The CDR3, as DNA: TGTGCCAGCAGCTCCACAAGGGGGATGGACTATGGCTACACCTTC. Residues: CASSSTRGMDYGYTF. Full variable domain (missing parts from reference TRBV7-9 and TRBJ1-2): DTGVSQNPRHKITKRGQNVTFRCDPISEHNRLYWYRQTLGQGPEFLTYFQNEAQLEKSRLLSDRFSAERPKGSFSTLEIQRTEQGDSAMYLCASSSTRGMDYGYTFGSGTRLTVV.

This chain connects TRBV5-1 to TRBJ2-5; TRBD2 matches 14 bases. This CDR3 has 16 residues. The germline gives CDR1 SGHRS, CDR2 YFSETQ. V lost 7 bases and J lost 5; bases outside the gene matches: 10. This chain's CDR3 is CASGRTSGRHLETQYF. The CDR3 bases are TGCGCCAGCGGCCGGACTAGCGGGAGGCATTTGGAGACCCAGTACTTC.

The chain employs TRBV7-2 and TRBJ2-7; D gene uncertain. Deletions cut 5 bases from V and 3 bases from J, with 17 bases between. The CDR3 sequence is 15 residues long. Germline V gene lookup returns CDR1 SGHTA and CDR2 FQGNSA. This CDR3 is CASSRSEESGYEQYF. In DNA, the CDR3 is TGTGCCAGCAGCCGCTCCGAAGAATCAGGCTACGAGCAGTACTTC.

The rearrangement joins TRBV6-5 to TRBJ2-3; TRBD2 matches 8 bases. The CDR3 sequence is 13 residues long. After removal of 5 bases from V and 6 bases from J, the junction contained 4 bases not matched to a gene. Germline values: CDR1 MNHEY, CDR2 SVGAGI. DNA of the CDR3: TGTGCCAGCAGTGAGCGGGAGTGGGATACGCAGTATTTT. Translating gives CASSEREWDTQYF.

The V call is TRBV2, the J call TRBJ1-5; 8 nucleotides match TRBD1. The germline CDR1 and CDR2 sequences are SNHLY and FYNNEI. With 6 bases clipped from V and 0 bases from J, the junction kept 10 bases outside the gene matches. This CDR3 is built from 17 residues. The CDR3 reads CASSSDRAPNSNQPQHF. The DNA of the CDR3 is TGTGCCAGCAGCTCGGACAGGGCACCTAATAGCAATCAGCCCCAGCATTTT.

This chain uses TRBV6-6 with TRBJ2-7; D possibly corresponds to TRBD1 (5 bases). This CDR3 spans 15 amino acids. Germline CDR1 MNHNY, CDR2 SVGAGI (reference sequence). The germline V and J ends were trimmed by 4 bases and 6 bases, with 19 bases remaining between them. CDR3 in DNA: TGTGCCAGCAGTTCCCCCACCCAGGGCCTCGGCGAGCAGTACTTC. This codes for CASSSPTQGLGEQYF.

The chain is built from TRBV6-6 and TRBJ1-2; no clear D gene. The V and J ends lost 6 bases and 6 bases respectively, with 14 bases between them. This CDR3 contains 13 residues. CDR1 MNHNY and CDR2 SVGAGI come from the germline V gene (reference sequence). CDR3 in amino acids: CASRPSERNGYTF. CDR3 coding DNA: TGTGCCAGCAGGCCCAGTGAGCGCAATGGCTACACCTTC.

Remarks on this clone: Additional DNA sequences in this sample encode the identical CDR3. This sequence joins TRBV5-1 and TRBJ2-1; TRBD1 aligns across 11 bases. V dropped 4 bases and J dropped 4; count of bases not matched to a gene: 4. This CDR3 region has 15 residues. Per the germline V gene, CDR1 is SGHRS and CDR2 is YFSETQ. CDR3 loop: CASSLGQGAYNEQFF. The CDR3 nucleotides are TGCGCCAGCAGCCTAGGACAGGGGGCGTACAATGAGCAGTTCTTC. The whole variable domain, filled in from reference TRBV5-1 and TRBJ2-1, reads KAGVTQTPRYLIKTRGQQVTLSCSPISGHRSVSWYQQTPGQGLQFLFEYFSETQRNKGNFPGRFSGRQFSNSRSEMNVSTLELGDSALYLCASSLGQGAYNEQFFGPGTRLTVL.